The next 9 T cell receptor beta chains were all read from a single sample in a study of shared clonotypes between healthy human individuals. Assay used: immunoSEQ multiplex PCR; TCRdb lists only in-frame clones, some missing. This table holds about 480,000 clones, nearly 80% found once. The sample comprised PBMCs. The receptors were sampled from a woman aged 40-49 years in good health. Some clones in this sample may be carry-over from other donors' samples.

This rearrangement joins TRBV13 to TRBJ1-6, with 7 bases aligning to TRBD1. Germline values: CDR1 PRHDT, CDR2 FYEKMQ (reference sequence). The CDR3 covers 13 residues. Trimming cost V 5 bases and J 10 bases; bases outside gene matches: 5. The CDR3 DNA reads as TGTGCCAGCAGCCAGAGGGACAGATCACCCCTCCACTTT. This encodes CASSQRDRSPLHF.

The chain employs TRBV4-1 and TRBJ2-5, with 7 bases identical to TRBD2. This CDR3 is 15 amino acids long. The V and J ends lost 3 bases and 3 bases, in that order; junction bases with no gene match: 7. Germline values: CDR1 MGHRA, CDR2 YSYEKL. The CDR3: CASSHLSSGKETQYF. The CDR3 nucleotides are TGCGCCAGCAGCCACTTATCCAGCGGGAAAGAGACCCAGTACTTC.

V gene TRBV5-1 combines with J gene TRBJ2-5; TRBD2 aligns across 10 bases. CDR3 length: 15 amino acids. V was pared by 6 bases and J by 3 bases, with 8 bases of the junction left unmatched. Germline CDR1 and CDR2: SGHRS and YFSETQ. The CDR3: CASTQIGLAEETQYF. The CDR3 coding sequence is TGCGCCAGCACCCAAATAGGACTAGCGGAAGAGACCCAGTACTTC.

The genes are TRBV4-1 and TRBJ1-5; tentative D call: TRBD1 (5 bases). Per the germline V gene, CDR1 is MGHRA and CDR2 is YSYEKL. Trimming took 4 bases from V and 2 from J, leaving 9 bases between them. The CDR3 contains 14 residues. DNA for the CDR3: TGCGCCAGCAGCCGGGACCTGGGCAATCAGCCCCAGCATTTT. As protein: CASSRDLGNQPQHF.

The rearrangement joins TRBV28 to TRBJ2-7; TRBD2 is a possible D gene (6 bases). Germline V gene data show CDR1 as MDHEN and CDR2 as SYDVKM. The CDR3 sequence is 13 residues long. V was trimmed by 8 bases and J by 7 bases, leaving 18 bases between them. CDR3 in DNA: TGTGCCAGCGGGCTTGAGGACCGGGGGGAGCAGTACTTC. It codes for CASGLEDRGEQYF.

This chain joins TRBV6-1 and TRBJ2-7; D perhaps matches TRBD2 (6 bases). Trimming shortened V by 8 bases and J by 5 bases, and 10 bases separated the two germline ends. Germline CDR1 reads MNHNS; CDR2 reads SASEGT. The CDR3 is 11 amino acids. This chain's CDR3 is CASGGGNEQYF. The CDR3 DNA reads TGTGCCAGCGGTGGGGGGAACGAGCAGTACTTC.

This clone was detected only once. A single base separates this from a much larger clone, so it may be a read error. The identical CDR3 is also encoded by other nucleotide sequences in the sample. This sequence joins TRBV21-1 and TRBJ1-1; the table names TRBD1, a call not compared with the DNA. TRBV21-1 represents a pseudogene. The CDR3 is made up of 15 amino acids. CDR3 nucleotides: TGTGCCAGCAGCCTGTCCGGGACAGAGAACACTGAAGCTTTCTTT. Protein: CASSLSGTENTEAFF.

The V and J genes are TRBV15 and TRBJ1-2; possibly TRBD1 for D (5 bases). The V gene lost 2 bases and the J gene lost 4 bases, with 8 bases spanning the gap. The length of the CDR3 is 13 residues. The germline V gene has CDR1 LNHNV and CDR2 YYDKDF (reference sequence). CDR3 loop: CATSRPDSYGYTF. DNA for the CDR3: TGTGCCACCAGCAGACCCGACAGCTATGGCTACACCTTC.

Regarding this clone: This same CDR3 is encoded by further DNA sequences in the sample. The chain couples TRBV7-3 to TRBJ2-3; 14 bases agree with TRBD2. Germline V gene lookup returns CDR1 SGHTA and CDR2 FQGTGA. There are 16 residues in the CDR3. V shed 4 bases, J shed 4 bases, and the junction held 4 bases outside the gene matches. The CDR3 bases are TGTGCCAGCAGCTCAGGACTAGCGGGAGGTTCAGATACGCAGTATTTT. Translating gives CASSSGLAGGSDTQYF.